This passage covers 15 T cell receptor beta chains from one sample sequenced in a study of shared clonotypes between healthy human individuals. Assay: immunoSEQ multiplex PCR; the TCRdb copy retains only in-frame clones and omits some. The table includes approximately 1,500,000 clones, 98% detected once. Sequenced material: naive CD4+ T cells sorted from blood. The subset here: CD45RA+ positively selected. The receptors shown here come from a man younger than 40 in good health.

The gene calls are TRBV7-3 and TRBJ2-1, with D perhaps TRBD2 (5 bases). The CDR3 is made up of 15 amino acids. Germline V gives CDR1 SGHTA, CDR2 FQGTGA. V lost 2 bases and J lost 0, with 8 bases in between. CDR3 loop: CASSLGTSSYNEQFF. CDR3 nucleotide sequence: TGTGCCAGCAGCTTAGGCACTAGCTCCTACAATGAGCAGTTCTTC.

CDR3 in DNA: TGTGCCAGCAGCCGACAGGACAATGAAAAACTGTTTTTT. Amino acids: CASSRQDNEKLFF. V usage is TRBV7-9 and J usage is TRBJ1-4; weak D call: TRBD1 (6 bases). The V gene's germline CDR1 is SEHNR and CDR2 FQNEAQ (reference sequence). Trimming cost V 5 bases and J 5 bases, with 9 bases left between them. The CDR3 spans 13 residues.

The chain uses TRBV7-2 and TRBJ1-5; tentative D call: TRBD1 (5 bases). This CDR3 has 14 residues. In germline, CDR1 is SGHTA, CDR2 FQGNSA. Trimming took off 5 bases at V and 7 bases at J, with 15 bases between the two ends. The CDR3 reads CASSHRGPLQPQHF. DNA of the CDR3: TGTGCCAGCAGCCATCGGGGCCCGCTCCAGCCCCAGCATTTT.

The chain joins TRBV28 to TRBJ2-3; weak D call: TRBD1 (5 bases). The CDR3 extends over 14 amino acids. V was pared by 4 bases and J by 0 bases, with 8 bases between. The V gene's germline CDR1 is MDHEN and CDR2 SYDVKM. CDR3 amino acids: CASSSGPSTDTQYF. In nucleotides, the CDR3 is TGTGCCAGCAGTTCAGGGCCTAGCACAGATACGCAGTATTTT.

The chain links TRBV6-1 to TRBJ2-7; possible D gene TRBD2, 7 bases. Germline CDR1 and CDR2: MNHNS and SASEGT. Trimming removed 7 bases at V and 3 bases at J, with 13 bases between. The CDR3 has 13 amino acids. CDR3 coding DNA: TGTGCCAGCACCGGGGGGCGACTCTACGAGCAGTACTTC. Translated, it gives CASTGGRLYEQYF.

The rearrangement links TRBV29-1 to TRBJ1-1; tentative D call: TRBD1 (6 bases). V lost 3 bases to trimming and J lost 6 bases, with 11 bases between them. CDR3 length equals 12 residues. The germline V gene has CDR1 SQVTM and CDR2 ANQGSEA. The CDR3 sequence: CSVDRGGAEAFF. CDR3 sequence (DNA): TGCAGCGTTGACAGGGGTGGGGCTGAAGCTTTCTTT. Together with reference TRBV29-1 and TRBJ1-1, the CDR3 gives the full variable domain: SAVISQKPSRDICQRGTSLTIQCQVDSQVTMMFWYRQQPGQSLTLIATANQGSEATYESGFVIDKFPISRPNLTFSTLTVSNMSPEDSSIYLCSVDRGGAEAFFGQGTRLTVV.

CDR3 sequence: CAVQTRETQYF. CDR3 DNA: TGTGCCGTTCAAACGCGGGAGACCCAGTACTTC. The chain has TRBV2 and TRBJ2-5; D is uncertain. Trimming pared 11 bases from V and 5 bases from J, leaving 12 bases between. CDR1 and CDR2 from the germline V gene are SNHLY and FYNNEI. The CDR3 length is 11 residues. Together with reference TRBV2 and TRBJ2-5, the CDR3 gives the full variable domain: EPEVTQTPSHQVTQMGQEVILRCVPISNHLYFYWYRQILGQKVEFLVSFYNNEISEKSEIFDDQFSVERPDGSNFTLKIRSTKLEDSAMYFCAVQTRETQYFGPGTRLLVL.

On this clone: One end of the junction is discordant with germline, which a read error may explain. The CDR3 is CARSDFERRVHDGNAYEQYF. The CDR3 DNA sequence: TGTGCCAGAAGCGATTTCGAGCGGCGGGTCCATGACGGAAATGCCTACGAGCAGTACTTC. V and J are TRBV9 and TRBJ2-7, with D perhaps TRBD2 (5 bases). Germline loops: CDR1 SGDLS, CDR2 YYNGEE. The CDR3 loop spans 20 amino acids.

The rearrangement links TRBV18 to TRBJ1-4; no definite D call. V lost 3 bases and J 3 bases, leaving 23 bases between the germline ends. The CDR3 covers 19 residues. Germline V gene sequence: CDR1 KGHSH, CDR2 LQKENI. As DNA, the CDR3 is TGTGCCAGCTCACCGTGGAGCGCTCAGACGGTCCTCTCTAATGAAAAACTGTTTTTT. This encodes CASSPWSAQTVLSNEKLFF. Full variable domain (remainder filled in from reference TRBV18 and TRBJ1-4): NAGVMQNPRHLVRRRGQEARLRCSPMKGHSHVYWYRQLPEEGLKFMVYLQKENIIDESGMPKERFSAEFPKEGPSILRIQQVVRGDSAAYFCASSPWSAQTVLSNEKLFFGSGTQLSVL.

The genes are TRBV10-1 and TRBJ2-1; D is unresolved. Between the trimmed V and J ends, which lost 2 bases and 5 bases, there was a span of 10 bases. The CDR3 consists of 14 residues. Per the germline V gene, CDR1 is WNHNN and CDR2 is SYGVQD (reference sequence). In nucleotides, the CDR3 is TGCGCCAGCAGTGAGAGGCCACTCGACAATGAGCAGTTCTTC. It encodes CASSERPLDNEQFF.

The rearrangement uses TRBV18 and TRBJ1-2; D might be TRBD1 (6 bases). Per the germline V gene, CDR1 is KGHSH and CDR2 is LQKENI. CDR3 length equals 14 residues. V shed 1 base and J shed 3 bases, with 9 bases lying between them. This CDR3 reads CASSPLEGDYGYTF. In DNA, the CDR3 is TGTGCCAGCTCACCACTCGAGGGGGACTATGGCTACACCTTC.

The chain couples TRBV2 to TRBJ2-5; the match to TRBD1 covers 7 bases. The J segment lost 5 bases and the V segment lost 5 bases, leaving 5 bases of the junction unmatched. The CDR3 length is 13 residues. Germline values: CDR1 SNHLY, CDR2 FYNNEI. The CDR3 nucleotides are TGTGCCAGCAGTCGCGACAGGGTCGAGACCCAGTACTTC. It encodes CASSRDRVETQYF. Supplemented by reference TRBV2 and TRBJ2-5, the full variable domain reads EPEVTQTPSHQVTQMGQEVILRCVPISNHLYFYWYRQILGQKVEFLVSFYNNEISEKSEIFDDQFSVERPDGSNFTLKIRSTKLEDSAMYFCASSRDRVETQYFGPGTRLLVL.

The chain is built from TRBV9 and TRBJ1-3; no definite D call. The germline V gene encodes CDR1 SGDLS and CDR2 YYNGEE. The CDR3 has 15 amino acids. V was pared by 0 bases and J by 0 bases, with 7 bases between. CDR3 sequence (DNA): TGTGCCAGCAGCGTAGATCAGTACTCTGGAAACACCATATATTTT. It encodes CASSVDQYSGNTIYF.

This chain joins TRBV5-1 and TRBJ2-1; a weak D match, TRBD2 (5 bases). Trimming left V 8 bases short and J 4 bases short, with 16 bases between. Per the germline V gene, CDR1 is SGHRS and CDR2 is YFSETQ. This CDR3 comprises 14 residues. The DNA of the CDR3 is TGCGCCAGTAGCACGGGAAGGCATTACAATGAGCAGTTCTTC. Its protein is CASSTGRHYNEQFF. Full variable domain (remainder filled in from reference TRBV5-1 and TRBJ2-1): KAGVTQTPRYLIKTRGQQVTLSCSPISGHRSVSWYQQTPGQGLQFLFEYFSETQRNKGNFPGRFSGRQFSNSRSEMNVSTLELGDSALYLCASSTGRHYNEQFFGPGTRLTVL.

The chain employs TRBV9 and TRBJ2-1, with TRBD2 matching over 11 bases. The junction had 13 bases not matched to a gene; V was cut back by 3 bases and J by 8 bases. Germline values: CDR1 SGDLS, CDR2 YYNGEE. This CDR3 has 17 amino acids. CDR3 loop: CASSGKVLAGVSDEQFF. The CDR3 DNA reads TGTGCCAGCAGCGGAAAGGTACTAGCGGGAGTTTCGGATGAGCAGTTCTTC. The whole variable domain, filled in from reference TRBV9 and TRBJ2-1, reads DSGVTQTPKHLITATGQRVTLRCSPRSGDLSVYWYQQSLDQGLQFLIQYYNGEERAKGNILERFSAQQFPDLHSELNLSSLELGDSALYFCASSGKVLAGVSDEQFFGPGTRLTVL.